The 18 T cell receptor beta chains given below trace back to one sample, sequenced in a study of beta chain features in type 1 diabetes. The study reverse transcribed the entire isolated RNA, so it sequenced expressed TCRB transcripts. Assay: immunoSEQ multiplex PCR; the TCRdb copy retains only in-frame clones and omits some. This sample yields hundreds of thousands of clones, of which over 13% are seen a single time; just under 0.04% belongs to the top ten. These receptors lack a known antigen. Findings and limits, study-wide: Moderate but significant shortening of TCRB CDR3s was recorded in all four CD4+ subsets from Type 1 diabetes patients.

The sequenced sample consisted of naive CD4+ T cells from blood. These receptors all stem from a man younger than 35 with type 1 diabetes.

The CDR3 DNA reads TGTGCCAGCAGCCTCGAGGGCAGCGGGGGTTATCATGAGCAGTTCTTC. This encodes CASSLEGSGGYHEQFF. V gene TRBV7-2 combines with J gene TRBJ2-1, with 8 bases lining up with TRBD2. CDR1 is SGHTA, CDR2 FQGNSA, per germline. With 5 bases clipped from V and 8 bases from J, the junction kept 14 bases outside the gene matches. The CDR3 has 16 residues.

The gene calls are TRBV2 and TRBJ2-3; 7 nucleotides align to TRBD1. The CDR3 is made up of 14 amino acids. Germline V gives CDR1 SNHLY, CDR2 FYNNEI. Trimming at V came to 5 bases and at J to 4 bases, leaving 6 bases not matched to a gene. DNA for the CDR3: TGTGCCAGCAGTCCTGACAGGGACGCAGATACGCAGTATTTT. This translates into CASSPDRDADTQYF.

This rearrangement joins TRBV4-2 to TRBJ2-2; D is ambiguous. Trimming left V 2 bases short and J 5 bases short, with 18 bases between. Looked up from germline, CDR1 is LGHNA and CDR2 is YNFKEQ. CDR3 length equals 17 residues. In DNA form, the CDR3 reads TGTGCCAGCAGCCAACAATCCGGTTGGCTGGCGACCGGGGAGCTGTTTTTT. Translating it yields CASSQQSGWLATGELFF.

The chain is built from TRBV5-4 and TRBJ2-1, with a tentative D call TRBD2 (5 bases). Germline V gene data show CDR1 as SGHNT and CDR2 as YYREEE (reference sequence). V was pared by 0 bases and J by 5 bases, with 12 bases between. The length of the CDR3 is 15 residues. CDR3 in amino acids: CASSLGARADNEQFF. CDR3 coding DNA: TGTGCCAGCAGCTTGGGGGCTCGAGCGGACAATGAGCAGTTCTTC.

This clone was counted only a few times. The gene calls are TRBV9 and TRBJ2-3; D is possibly TRBD1 (5 bases). CDR1 SGDLS and CDR2 YYNGEE come from the germline V gene. The CDR3 has 15 amino acids. V lost 1 base and J 7 bases, leaving 16 bases between the germline ends. This CDR3 reads CASSVLSIQGNTQYF. The CDR3 DNA follows: TGTGCCAGCAGCGTATTATCAATTCAGGGAAATACGCAGTATTTT.

This chain connects TRBV7-9 to TRBJ1-6; a possible D gene is TRBD1 (5 bases). The CDR3 is 13 amino acids. V was cut by 4 bases and J by 9 bases, with 10 bases left in between. Germline V CDR1 and CDR2: SEHNR, FQNEAQ (reference sequence). CDR3 amino acids: CASSSEGTSPLHF. CDR3 bases: TGTGCCAGCAGCTCGGAAGGGACTTCACCCCTCCACTTT.

This clone was observed a few times. This chain connects TRBV28 to TRBJ2-5; 7 bases map to TRBD1. Unmatched junction bases numbered 8, after V lost 8 bases and J lost 5 bases. From germline, CDR1 is MDHEN and CDR2 SYDVKM. The length of the CDR3 is 13 residues. The CDR3: CASLDRVRETQYF. CDR3 nucleotide sequence: TGTGCCAGCCTCGACAGGGTTCGGGAGACCCAGTACTTC.

This clone was found a few times. This same CDR3 is encoded by further DNA sequences in the sample. The CDR3 region is CASSRDREETQYF. The CDR3 nucleotides read TGTGCCAGCAGCCGAGACAGGGAGGAGACCCAGTACTTC. The chain joins TRBV7-2 to TRBJ2-5, with 7 bases fitting TRBD1. Trimming cost V 5 bases and J 5 bases; bases outside gene matches: 5. This CDR3 comprises 13 residues. The germline V gene has CDR1 SGHTA and CDR2 FQGNSA.

V gene TRBV5-6 combines with J gene TRBJ2-5, with D possibly TRBD1 on 5 matching bases. Gene TRBJ2-7 matches the end of the DNA better, so the J call may be wrong. The CDR3 spans 11 residues. Germline V gene data show CDR1 as SGHDT and CDR2 as YYEEEE. In DNA, the CDR3 is TGTGCCAGCAGCGTGGACAACGAGCAGTACTTC. Amino acids: CASSVDNEQYF.

This clone was detected a few times. The V call is TRBV9, the J call TRBJ2-5; 11 nucleotides line up with TRBD1. V lost 2 bases, J lost 4 bases, and 10 bases stayed unmatched. This CDR3 has 17 amino acids. Germline V gene lookup returns CDR1 SGDLS and CDR2 YYNGEE. This CDR3 reads CASSVYPDRGRAETQYF. CDR3 DNA sequence: TGTGCCAGCAGCGTTTACCCGGACAGGGGGCGCGCAGAGACCCAGTACTTC.

The chain couples TRBV5-1 to TRBJ2-1; D call uncertain. The CDR3 sequence is 15 residues long. Between the trimmed V and J ends, which lost 0 bases and 6 bases, there was a span of 13 bases. Germline CDR1 and CDR2: SGHRS and YFSETQ. The CDR3 loop reads CASSLAYGELNEQFF. CDR3 bases: TGCGCCAGCAGCTTGGCCTATGGGGAACTCAATGAGCAGTTCTTC.

J is TRBJ2-1 and V is TRBV7-9, with 14 bases identical to TRBD2. Germline assignment: CDR1 SEHNR and CDR2 FQNEAQ (reference sequence). CDR3 length: 17 residues. Trimming took 5 bases from V and 9 from J; bases not matched to a gene: 12. CDR3 region: CASSPGLAGGRAGEQFF. The CDR3 DNA reads TGTGCCAGCAGCCCCGGACTAGCGGGAGGTCGAGCGGGTGAGCAGTTCTTC. Combining the CDR3 with reference TRBV7-9 and TRBJ2-1 gives the whole variable domain DTGVSQNPRHKITKRGQNVTFRCDPISEHNRLYWYRQTLGQGPEFLTYFQNEAQLEKSRLLSDRFSAERPKGSFSTLEIQRTEQGDSAMYLCASSPGLAGGRAGEQFFGPGTRLTVL.

This clone was picked up a small number of times. An end of the junction differs from the germline gene, which may be a read error. The V gene is TRBV7-7, the J gene TRBJ2-2; possible D gene TRBD2, 6 bases. The germline CDR1 and CDR2 sequences are SSHAT and FNYEAQ (reference sequence). The CDR3 length is 15 residues. CDR3 DNA sequence: TGTGCTAGCAGCTTAGCCATGGAGGGGAACGGGGAGCTGTTTTTT. Its protein product is CASSLAMEGNGELFF.

This clone was detected only a few times. The chain combines TRBV30 with TRBJ1-2; D unclear. CDR3 length equals 13 residues. Trimming removed 3 bases at V and 5 bases at J, with 13 bases between. Germline V gene data show CDR1 as GTSNPN and CDR2 as SVGIG (reference sequence). The CDR3 nucleotides read TGTGCCTGGAGGGTCGTGCCTTATTATGGCTACACCTTC. Its translation is CAWRVVPYYGYTF.

There are a few counts of this clone. The rearrangement joins TRBV19 to TRBJ2-1; 9 nucleotides align to TRBD2. Germline lookup yields CDR1 LNHDA and CDR2 SQIVND (reference sequence). J was trimmed by 15 bases and V by 2 bases; bases with no gene match: 5. This CDR3 has 12 amino acids. The CDR3 DNA reads TGTGCCAGTAGTATATCTGCGGGGGGGAGGTTCTTC. The encoded protein is CASSISAGGRFF. The entire variable domain, with the rest obtained from reference TRBV19 and TRBJ2-1, is as follows: DGGITQSPKYLFRKEGQNVTLSCEQNLNHDAMYWYRQDPGQGLRLIYYSQIVNDFQKGDIAEGYSVSREKKESFPLTVTSAQKNPTAFYLCASSISAGGRFFGPGTRLTVL.

This clone came up a few times. The chain has TRBV2 and TRBJ2-1, with D perhaps matching TRBD2 (5 bases). The CDR3 consists of 14 residues. V lost 10 bases to trimming and J lost 0 bases, with 13 bases between them. In germline, CDR1 is SNHLY, CDR2 FYNNEI. The CDR3, as DNA: TGTGCCACCCCGGGGATAAGCTCCTACAATGAGCAGTTCTTC. Translation gives CATPGISSYNEQFF. The whole variable domain, remainder taken from reference TRBV2 and TRBJ2-1, is EPEVTQTPSHQVTQMGQEVILRCVPISNHLYFYWYRQILGQKVEFLVSFYNNEISEKSEIFDDQFSVERPDGSNFTLKIRSTKLEDSAMYFCATPGISSYNEQFFGPGTRLTVL.

This clone was detected a few times. V and J are TRBV29-1 and TRBJ1-2, with a tentative D call TRBD1 (6 bases). This CDR3 has 15 residues. Germline V gives CDR1 SQVTM, CDR2 ANQGSEA. V lost 1 base and J lost 6, with 18 bases in between. The CDR3: CSVEAGGANENGYTF. In nucleotides, the CDR3 is TGCAGCGTTGAAGCTGGGGGGGCCAACGAGAATGGCTACACCTTC.

This clone appeared a few times. This chain links TRBV7-2 with TRBJ2-3, with TRBD1 as a possible D gene (5 bases). Germline assignment: CDR1 SGHTA and CDR2 FQGNSA. The CDR3 length is 13 residues. V gave up 4 bases and J gave up 2 bases, with 7 bases separating them. The CDR3 protein is CASSSGYTDTQYF. The CDR3 nucleotides are TGTGCCAGCAGCTCAGGGTACACAGATACGCAGTATTTT.